This TCR beta chain originates from a study of T cells in narcolepsy. Study-wide context: Donors had narcolepsy type 1 or type 2, or were healthy controls. Broader study findings: Reportedly, autoreactive clonotypes were serially detected in patients' blood but not controls'. Same-patient CSF and blood CD4+ T cell clonotypes included HCRT-specific and TRIB2-specific autoreactive ones.

In the case of this clone: No antigen is known for it.

The CDR3 totals 17 residues. Unmatched junction bases numbered 13, after V lost 5 bases and J lost 2 bases. CDR1 is LGHNA and CDR2 is YSLEER in the germline V gene. Method: immunoSEQ multiplex PCR; TCRdb's copy keeps in-frame clones and lacks some. The sample lists about 40,000 clones; approximately 90% were seen once. The gene calls are TRBV4-3 and TRBJ2-3; 7 bases are a match to TRBD2. The TCR was taken from a human donor with narcolepsy. Sequencing was performed on CD45RA- memory CD4+ T cells from PBMCs. The CDR3 region is CASSAGGAGGFTDTQYF. The DNA for the CDR3 is TGCGCCAGCAGCGCCGGCGGGGCCGGGGGGTTCACAGATACGCAGTATTTT.